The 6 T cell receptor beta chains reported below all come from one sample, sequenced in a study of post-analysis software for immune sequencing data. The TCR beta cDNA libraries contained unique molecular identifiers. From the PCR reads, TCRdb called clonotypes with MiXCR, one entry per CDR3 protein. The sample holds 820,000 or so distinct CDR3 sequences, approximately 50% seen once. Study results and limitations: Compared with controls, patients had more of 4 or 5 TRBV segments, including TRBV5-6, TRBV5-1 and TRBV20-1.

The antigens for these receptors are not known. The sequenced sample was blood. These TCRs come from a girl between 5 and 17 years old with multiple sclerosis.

The chain's CDR3 is CSARALAGANEQYF. CDR3 nucleotides: TGCAGTGCTAGAGCCCTAGCGGGAGCGAACGAGCAGTACTTC. The gene calls are TRBV20-1 and TRBJ2-7, with 10 positions matching TRBD2. This CDR3 contains 14 residues. Germline CDR1 is DFQATT and CDR2 is SNEGSKA (reference sequence). Trimming removed 1 base from V and 5 bases from J; junction bases left unmatched: 5.

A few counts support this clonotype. CDR3 DNA sequence: TGCAGTGCTAGGCGGGGGGACCATCTCAATGAGCAGTTCTTC. It codes for CSARRGDHLNEQFF. This chain joins TRBV20-1 and TRBJ2-1; 8 nucleotides match TRBD2. The V segment lost 3 bases and the J segment 6 bases; nucleotides outside the gene matches: 7. CDR3 length: 14 residues. Germline values: CDR1 DFQATT, CDR2 SNEGSKA (reference sequence).

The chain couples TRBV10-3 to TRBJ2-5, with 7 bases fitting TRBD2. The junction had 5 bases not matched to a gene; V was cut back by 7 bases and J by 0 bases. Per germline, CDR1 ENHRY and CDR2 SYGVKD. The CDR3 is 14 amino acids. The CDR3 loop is CAIKPGLNQETQYF. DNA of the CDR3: TGTGCCATCAAGCCGGGACTAAACCAAGAGACCCAGTACTTC.

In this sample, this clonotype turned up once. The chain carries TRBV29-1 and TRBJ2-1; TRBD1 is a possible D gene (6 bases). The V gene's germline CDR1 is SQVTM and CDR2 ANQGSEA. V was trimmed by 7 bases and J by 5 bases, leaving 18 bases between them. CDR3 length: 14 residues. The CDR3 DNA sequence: TGCAGCGCCCCTTGGGACATCGGCCACAATGAGCAGTTCTTC. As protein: CSAPWDIGHNEQFF.

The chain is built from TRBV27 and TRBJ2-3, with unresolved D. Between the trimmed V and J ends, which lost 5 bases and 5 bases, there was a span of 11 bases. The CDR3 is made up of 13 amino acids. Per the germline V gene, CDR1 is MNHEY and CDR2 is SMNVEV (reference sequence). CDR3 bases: TGTGCCAGCAGTCCCTCTTGGGGAGATACGCAGTATTTT. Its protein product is CASSPSWGDTQYF.

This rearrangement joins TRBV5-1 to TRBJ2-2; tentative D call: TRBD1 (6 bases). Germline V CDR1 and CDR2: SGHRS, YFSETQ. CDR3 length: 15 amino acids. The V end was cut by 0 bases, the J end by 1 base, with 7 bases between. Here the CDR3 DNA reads TGCGCCAGCAGCTTGGAGGGACAGAACACCGGGGAGCTGTTTTTT. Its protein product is CASSLEGQNTGELFF.